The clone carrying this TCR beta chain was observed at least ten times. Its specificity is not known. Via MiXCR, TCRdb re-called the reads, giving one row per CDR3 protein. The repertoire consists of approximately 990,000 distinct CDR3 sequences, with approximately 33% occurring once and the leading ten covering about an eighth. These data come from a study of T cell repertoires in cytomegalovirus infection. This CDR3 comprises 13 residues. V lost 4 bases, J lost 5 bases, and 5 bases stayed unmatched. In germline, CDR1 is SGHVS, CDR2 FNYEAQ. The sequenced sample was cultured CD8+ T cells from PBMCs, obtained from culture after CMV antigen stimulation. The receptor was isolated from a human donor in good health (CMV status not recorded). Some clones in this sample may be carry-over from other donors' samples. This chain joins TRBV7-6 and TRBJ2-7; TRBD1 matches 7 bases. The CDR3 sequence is CASSWDSRNEQYF. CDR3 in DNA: TGTGCCAGCAGCTGGGACAGTAGGAACGAGCAGTACTTC.